Listed here are 5 T cell receptor beta chains from one sample, sequenced in a study of cytomegalovirus exposure and HLA in healthy donors. PCR was performed using 60 Vbeta and 13 Jbeta primers. The repertoire was sequenced with immunoSEQ multiplex PCR; TCRdb's copy has only in-frame clones and lacks some. The sample table sets out 100,000 to 150,000 clones. The sample taken for sequencing was PBMCs. Source of these receptors: a middle-aged woman in good health and CMV-seropositive.

The chain couples TRBV9 to TRBJ1-1, with 10 bases lining up with TRBD1. V was pared by 3 bases and J by 5 bases, with 7 bases of the junction left unmatched. Germline V gives CDR1 SGDLS, CDR2 YYNGEE. The CDR3 runs 15 residues. CDR3 nucleotide sequence: TGTGCCAGCAGCGGGGCCGGGACAGGGGTAACTGAAGCTTTCTTT. Translation: CASSGAGTGVTEAFF.

This chain joins TRBV19 and TRBJ2-1; TRBD2 matches at 12 bases. This CDR3 has 17 amino acids. The ends lost 2 bases at V and 8 bases at J; junction bases unmatched: 10. CDR1 is LNHDA, CDR2 SQIVND, per germline (reference sequence). In DNA form, the CDR3 reads TGTGCCAGTAGTATAAGGGCTAGCGGGAGGGCCAGGGATGAGCAGTTCTTC. Translation gives CASSIRASGRARDEQFF.

The rearrangement joins TRBV4-1 to TRBJ1-1; D gene ambiguous. V was trimmed by 4 bases and J by 7 bases, leaving 19 bases between them. The CDR3 covers 15 residues. The germline V gene has CDR1 MGHRA and CDR2 YSYEKL. CDR3 DNA sequence: TGCGCCAGCAGCCTCCTGCTTGGGGAGGAGCTTGAAGCTTTCTTT. Residues: CASSLLLGEELEAFF.

The J gene is TRBJ2-1, the V gene TRBV29-1; 14 nucleotides match TRBD2. The CDR3 runs to 14 residues. V gave up 7 bases and J gave up 2 bases; unmatched junction bases: 1. Germline V lookup: CDR1 SQVTM, CDR2 ANQGSEA. CDR3 in DNA: TGCAGCGGGGGACTAGCGGGAGCCTACAATGAGCAGTTCTTC. It codes for CSGGLAGAYNEQFF.

The chain couples TRBV28 to TRBJ2-3, with 8 positions matching TRBD1. Looked up from germline, CDR1 is MDHEN and CDR2 is SYDVKM. With 6 bases clipped from V and 9 bases from J, the junction kept 14 bases outside the gene matches. This CDR3 contains 15 residues. CDR3 loop: CASSSGTGFSGTQYF. The CDR3 nucleotides read TGTGCCAGCAGCTCCGGGACAGGCTTTTCAGGCACGCAGTATTTT.